Sequencing of this T cell receptor (beta chain) was carried out in a study of shared clonotypes between healthy human individuals. Broader study findings: Investigators expected sequencing depth to affect clonotype sharing among donors.

Libraries were prepared by immunoSEQ multiplex PCR; TCRdb keeps only in-frame clonotypes and omits some of them. This sample has more than 450,000 clones, with 79% found just once. The V end was cut by 5 bases, the J end by 5 bases, with 7 bases between. Germline V gene sequence: CDR1 MNHEY, CDR2 SMNVEV (reference sequence). The CDR3 is 11 residues long. Details on this clone: Its antigen is currently unknown.

The sequenced sample consisted of PBMCs. The V and J genes are TRBV27 and TRBJ2-7; D is perhaps TRBD1 (6 bases). This receptor was taken from a woman between 35 and 50 years old in good health. Some clones in this sample may be carry-over from other donors' samples. CDR3 coding DNA: TGTGCCAGCAGTCAGGGGAACGAGCAGTACTTC. Amino acids: CASSQGNEQYF.